These 23 T cell receptor beta chains were all obtained from the same sample, sequenced in a study of cytomegalovirus exposure and HLA in healthy donors. PCR used 60 Vbeta primers and 13 Jbeta primers. Assay used: immunoSEQ multiplex PCR; TCRdb lists only in-frame clones, some missing. The table has about 160,000 clones, 60% to 80% seen once. Sequencing was performed on PBMCs. Receptor source: a man aged 18 to 29 in good health and CMV-seropositive.

V is TRBV7-6 and J is TRBJ2-7; D is unclear. CDR3 length equals 15 residues. Germline V gene lookup returns CDR1 SGHVS and CDR2 FNYEAQ. Trimming left V 1 base short and J 2 bases short, with 12 bases between. The CDR3 loop is CASSLGSGPAYEQYV. The DNA for the CDR3 is TGTGCCAGCAGCTTAGGCTCGGGTCCTGCCTACGAGCAGTACGTC.

The gene calls are TRBV19 and TRBJ1-2; TRBD1 is a possible D gene (6 bases). This CDR3 is 14 amino acids long. The germline V and J ends were trimmed by 7 bases and 4 bases, with 16 bases remaining between them. Germline CDR1 and CDR2: LNHDA and SQIVND (reference sequence). The CDR3 bases are TGTGCCAGTACGGAACGGACAGCCCTCTATGGCTACACCTTC. It codes for CASTERTALYGYTF.

This clone was observed a single time. The chain uses TRBV7-6 and TRBJ2-2; the match to TRBD2 covers 9 bases. The CDR3 totals 15 residues. Per germline, CDR1 SGHVS and CDR2 FNYEAQ. V was clipped by 4 bases and J by 7 bases; unmatched bases: 7. For the CDR3, the DNA is TGTGCCAGCAGCTACGCGGGGGGGCCTGGCGGGGAGCTGTTTTTT. Its translation is CASSYAGGPGGELFF.

V gene TRBV13 combines with J gene TRBJ1-3; D is ambiguous. The CDR3 has 12 residues. Germline V CDR1 and CDR2: PRHDT, FYEKMQ (reference sequence). V was trimmed by 8 bases and J by 5 bases, leaving 10 bases between them. For the CDR3, the DNA is TGTGCCAGCGGGCAGGCGAGAAACACCATATATTTT. This sequence encodes CASGQARNTIYF.

This clone was counted once. The chain couples TRBV28 to TRBJ2-1; a weak D match, TRBD2 (5 bases). CDR1 MDHEN and CDR2 SYDVKM come from the germline V gene. V lost 6 bases to trimming and J lost 0 bases, with 12 bases between them. The CDR3 is 15 residues long. The CDR3 protein is CASRDGLDSYNEQFF. The DNA for the CDR3 is TGTGCCAGCAGGGACGGACTGGACTCCTACAATGAGCAGTTCTTC.

This clone came up a few times. The chain couples TRBV7-6 to TRBJ1-5; 7 bases match TRBD1. This CDR3 is 14 amino acids long. CDR1 SGHVS and CDR2 FNYEAQ come from the germline V gene. V gave up 5 bases and J gave up 3 bases; unmatched junction bases: 4. The CDR3 coding sequence is TGTGCCAGCAGCACCGGACAGGACAATCAGCCCCAGCATTTT. This sequence encodes CASSTGQDNQPQHF.

The chain couples TRBV6-6 to TRBJ1-1; tentatively, D is TRBD1 (6 bases). The germline V gene encodes CDR1 MNHNY and CDR2 SVGAGI (reference sequence). The CDR3 totals 13 residues. Trimming took 4 bases from V and 8 from J, leaving 14 bases between them. CDR3 DNA: TGTGCCAGCAGTTTCACAGGGTCTTCCGAAGCTTTCTTT. This encodes CASSFTGSSEAFF.

The rearrangement uses TRBV5-1 and TRBJ1-6; D gene ambiguous. Trimming pared 5 bases from V and 9 bases from J, leaving 15 bases between. There are 14 residues in the CDR3. Germline V lookup: CDR1 SGHRS, CDR2 YFSETQ. This CDR3 reads CASRGVGEGSPLHF. In DNA form, the CDR3 reads TGCGCCAGCAGGGGAGTTGGAGAAGGTTCACCCCTCCACTTT.

This clone has just a few counts. The CDR3 region is CASSLGHRLTEAFF. As DNA, the CDR3 is TGTGCCAGCAGCTTGGGGCACAGACTAACTGAAGCTTTCTTT. The chain links TRBV5-6 to TRBJ1-1; D gene unclear. The CDR3 spans 14 residues. Trimming shortened V by 0 bases and J by 5 bases, and 11 bases separated the two germline ends. CDR1 is SGHDT and CDR2 is YYEEEE in the germline V gene. Drawing the rest from reference TRBV5-6 and TRBJ1-1, the complete variable domain is DAGVTQSPTHLIKTRGQQVTLRCSPKSGHDTVSWYQQALGQGPQFIFQYYEEEERQRGNFPDRFSGHQFPNYSSELNVNALLLGDSALYLCASSLGHRLTEAFFGQGTRLTVV.

V usage is TRBV5-6 and J usage is TRBJ2-1, with D unclear. Germline lookup yields CDR1 SGHDT and CDR2 YYEEEE. Trimming cost V 0 bases and J 5 bases, with 6 bases left between them. This CDR3 has 13 amino acids. CDR3 bases: TGTGCCAGCAGCTTGGATATTAACAATGAGCAGTTCTTC. Protein sequence: CASSLDINNEQFF.

CDR3 in amino acids: CASTLTATDTQYF. DNA of the CDR3: TGTGCCAGCACCCTGACAGCGACAGATACGCAGTATTTT. The V and J genes are TRBV11-1 and TRBJ2-3, with D possibly matching TRBD1 (5 bases). Germline CDR1 reads SGHAT; CDR2 reads FQDESV (reference sequence). The CDR3 is made up of 13 amino acids. V shed 7 bases and J shed 3 bases, with 11 bases lying between them.

The J gene is TRBJ1-3, the V gene TRBV5-1; tentative D call: TRBD1 (5 bases). The length of the CDR3 is 16 residues. Between the trimmed V and J ends, which lost 4 bases and 0 bases, there was a span of 14 bases. Germline CDR1 is SGHRS and CDR2 is YFSETQ. The CDR3 spells CASSRSGEHSGNTIYF. The CDR3 nucleotides read TGCGCCAGCAGCCGGTCGGGGGAACACTCTGGAAACACCATATATTTT. The full variable domain, its missing parts supplied by reference TRBV5-1 and TRBJ1-3, is KAGVTQTPRYLIKTRGQQVTLSCSPISGHRSVSWYQQTPGQGLQFLFEYFSETQRNKGNFPGRFSGRQFSNSRSEMNVSTLELGDSALYLCASSRSGEHSGNTIYFGEGSWLTVV.

This clone was counted a few times. The chain joins TRBV5-1 to TRBJ2-5, with 7 bases aligning to TRBD2. Looked up from germline, CDR1 is SGHRS and CDR2 is YFSETQ. V was pared by 6 bases and J by 5 bases, with 25 bases of the junction left unmatched. This CDR3 region has 19 residues. The CDR3 sequence: CASIQGPTERWGGPETQYF. CDR3 DNA sequence: TGCGCCAGCATACAAGGACCTACCGAGCGGTGGGGAGGGCCTGAGACCCAGTACTTC.

The chain joins TRBV6-1 to TRBJ2-1, with 7 bases identical to TRBD2. The CDR3 runs to 12 residues. CDR1 and CDR2 from the germline V gene are MNHNS and SASEGT. Germline trimming cut 4 bases from V and 6 bases from J; bases unmatched to any gene: 0. CDR3 residues: CASSGLANEQFF. The CDR3 DNA reads as TGTGCCAGCAGTGGACTAGCCAATGAGCAGTTCTTC.

The CDR3 nucleotides are TGCAGCGTTGTCGGGAGGAGTTTCCAAGAGACCCAGTACTTC. Amino acid sequence: CSVVGRSFQETQYF. The genes are TRBV29-1 and TRBJ2-5, with 7 bases fitting TRBD2. This CDR3 has 14 amino acids. Germline lookup yields CDR1 SQVTM and CDR2 ANQGSEA. The V segment lost 4 bases and the J segment 1 base; nucleotides outside the gene matches: 6.

This chain uses TRBV30 with TRBJ1-2; the D gene is possibly TRBD1 (5 bases). The CDR3 extends over 11 amino acids. Germline CDR1 and CDR2: GTSNPN and SVGIG (reference sequence). Trimming left V 6 bases short and J 2 bases short, with 7 bases between. The CDR3 nucleotides read TGTGCCTGCAGGGTAAACTATGGCTACACCTTC. It specifies CACRVNYGYTF. The full variable domain, with the rest looked up from reference TRBV30 and TRBJ1-2, is SQTIHQWPATLVQPVGSPLSLECTVEGTSNPNLYWYRQAAGRGLQLLFYSVGIGQISSEVPQNLSASRPQDRQFILSSKKLLLSDSGFYLCACRVNYGYTFGSGTRLTVV.

This clone was picked up a small number of times. The chain joins TRBV5-5 to TRBJ2-7; 13 nucleotides align to TRBD2. Trimming at V came to 0 bases and at J to 1 base, leaving 4 bases not matched to a gene. The CDR3 consists of 17 residues. Germline V CDR1 and CDR2: SGHKS, YYEKEE (reference sequence). The CDR3 protein is CASSLGLAGGRSYEQYV. CDR3 in DNA: TGTGCCAGCAGCTTGGGACTAGCGGGAGGAAGGTCCTACGAGCAGTACGTC.

The chain carries TRBV14 and TRBJ2-6, with D possibly TRBD2 on 5 matching bases. Looked up from germline, CDR1 is SGHDN and CDR2 is FVKESK. The CDR3 covers 18 residues. V lost 3 bases and J lost 0, with 15 bases in between. The CDR3 here is CASSHDVARFSGANVLTF. The CDR3 bases are TGTGCCAGCAGCCATGACGTAGCGAGATTCTCTGGGGCCAACGTCCTGACTTTC.

This clone was observed a few times. This sequence joins TRBV30 and TRBJ1-4; a weak D match, TRBD1 (5 bases). Looked up from germline, CDR1 is GTSNPN and CDR2 is SVGIG (reference sequence). V shed 0 bases and J shed 5 bases, with 13 bases lying between them. The CDR3 covers 15 residues. In nucleotides, the CDR3 is TGTGCCTGGAGTGTAATACCAGGACAAAATGAAAAACTGTTTTTT. Translation: CAWSVIPGQNEKLFF.

This chain connects TRBV7-2 to TRBJ1-1; 7 bases map to TRBD1. J lost 3 bases, V lost 5 bases, and 15 bases had no gene match. This CDR3 has 17 residues. CDR1 and CDR2 (germline): SGHTA, FQGNSA. The CDR3 spells CASSPEAIRGLYTEAFF. CDR3 nucleotide sequence: TGTGCCAGCAGCCCAGAGGCTATTAGGGGGCTTTACACTGAAGCTTTCTTT.

The chain carries TRBV5-1 and TRBJ2-2; TRBD2 matches at 16 bases. Per germline, CDR1 SGHRS and CDR2 YFSETQ. This CDR3 region has 20 residues. V dropped 4 bases and J dropped 4; count of bases not matched to a gene: 13. Here the CDR3 reads CASSSESGLAGGPGTGELFF. The DNA for the CDR3 is TGCGCCAGCAGCAGCGAGTCGGGACTAGCGGGAGGGCCGGGCACCGGGGAGCTGTTTTTT.

V and J are TRBV4-2 and TRBJ2-1; D not certain. V lost 1 base and J lost 4, with 5 bases in between. Per germline, CDR1 LGHNA and CDR2 YNFKEQ. CDR3 length: 13 amino acids. This CDR3 reads CASSQALYNEQFF. CDR3 in DNA: TGTGCCAGCAGCCAAGCTCTATACAATGAGCAGTTCTTC.

The V and J genes are TRBV7-3 and TRBJ2-1; 11 bases match TRBD1. Germline-derived CDR1 and CDR2 are SGHTA and FQGTGA. The CDR3 loop spans 16 amino acids. V shed 5 bases, J shed 4 bases, and the junction held 7 bases outside the gene matches. CDR3 sequence: CASSPSRDRGYNEQFF. The CDR3 nucleotides are TGTGCCAGCAGCCCAAGCCGGGACAGGGGGTACAATGAGCAGTTCTTC.